This TCR beta chain was sequenced during a study of breast tumors, draining lymph nodes, adjacent tissues. Study findings and constraints: Tumor TCR diversity was below lymph nodes but above nontumor tissue. Most tumor T cells seemingly derive from lymph node, then expand in tumor. Compared with basal-like, luminal-like tumors shared significantly more repertoire with nontumor tissue.

At least ten counts were recorded for this clonotype. As yet, its antigen is unknown. Germline V gene lookup returns CDR1 SGHAT and CDR2 FQDESV (reference sequence). The CDR3 covers 15 residues. Trimming removed 6 bases from V and 13 bases from J; junction bases left unmatched: 11. TCRdb re-called the multiplex PCR reads with MiXCR, one entry per CDR3 protein. This sample has 20,000 to 30,000 distinct CDR3 sequences; approximately 23% occur once, and the top ten carry less than 15%. This TCR came from a female donor with breast cancer. Some clones in this sample may be carry-over from other donors' samples. The chain is built from TRBV11-1 and TRBJ2-1; 14 bases are a match to TRBD2. Source material: breast tumor tissue. As DNA, the CDR3 is TGTGCCAGCAGGTATGGACTAGCGGGAGGAACGGCTCAGTTCTTC. It codes for CASRYGLAGGTAQFF.